The following is a T cell receptor beta chain sequence with its context. This sample stems from a study of cytomegalovirus exposure and HLA in healthy donors. CDR1 and CDR2 from the germline V gene are LGHNA and YNFKEQ. V gave up 0 bases and J gave up 4 bases; unmatched junction bases: 5. There are 15 residues in the CDR3. The primer mix had 60 Vbeta and 13 Jbeta primers. TCRdb's copy holds only in-frame clones and misses some; the assay was immunoSEQ multiplex PCR. In the table there are around 91,000 clones, around 86% of which are singletons. The sequencing input was PBMCs. V is TRBV4-2 and J is TRBJ2-7; 8 bases map to TRBD2. This clonotype was obtained from a man younger than 40 in good health and CMV-seropositive. The CDR3 nucleotides read TGTGCCAGCAGCCAAGATCTGGCGGGAGGTTACGAGCAGTACTTC. Its translation is CASSQDLAGGYEQYF.